The rows below give T cell receptor beta chains drawn from one sample of a study of CD8+ T cells in alopecia areata. Profiling relied on immunoSEQ multiplex PCR, and the TCRdb table lists in-frame clones only, not all of them. This table holds 200,000 to 250,000 clones, 50% to 60% found once. The sequencing here drew on CD4+ T cells sorted from blood, taken at week 0. Receptors originate from a human donor with alopecia areata. Each CDR3 is given with its conserved first and last residue. Each record gives: V gene, J gene, CDR3 protein.

V: TRBV6-5
J: TRBJ2-7
CDR3: CASSQTGREQYF

V: TRBV30
J: TRBJ1-1
CDR3: CAWSVQFMNTEAFF

V: TRBV4-1
J: TRBJ2-5
CDR3: CASSPRTRKETQYF

V: TRBV18
J: TRBJ2-1
CDR3: CASSFEGLVGNEQFF

V: TRBV2
J: TRBJ1-3
CDR3: CASTSVGSRGNTIYF

V: TRBV2
J: TRBJ2-1
CDR3: CASSATDRHPRLGQFF

V: TRBV6-6
J: TRBJ2-1
CDR3: CASGTSLLEQFF

V: TRBV29-1
J: TRBJ2-1
CDR3: CSVALYNEQFF

V: TRBV6-5
J: TRBJ1-2
CDR3: CASRQGHGYTF

V: TRBV9
J: TRBJ1-4
CDR3: CASSVGTRNEKLFF